Below, 8 T cell receptor beta chains from the same sample are listed, as sequenced in a study of post-analysis software for immune sequencing data. Study findings and constraints: Patients had higher frequencies than controls of about five TRBV segments, including TRBV5-6, TRBV5-1 and TRBV20-1.

No cognate antigen is known for these TCRs. TCR beta cDNA libraries included unique molecular identifiers. From the PCR reads, TCRdb called clonotypes with MiXCR, one entry per CDR3 protein. Here the sample spans 650,000 to 900,000 distinct CDR3 sequences, 46% being singletons. Sequenced material: blood. These receptors originate from a girl aged 5 to 17 with multiple sclerosis.

V and J are TRBV6-2 or TRBV6-3 and TRBJ2-7; 10 nucleotides match TRBD2. This CDR3 region has 16 residues. CDR1 is MNHEY and CDR2 is SVGEGT in the germline V gene. V lost 5 bases and J lost 3; bases outside the gene matches: 10. CDR3 region: CASSPPVTSGIYEQYF. Written as DNA, the CDR3 is TGTGCCAGCAGTCCCCCCGTTACTAGCGGGATCTACGAGCAGTACTTC.

This sequence joins TRBV20-1 and TRBJ2-1; D unclear. Germline CDR1 is DFQATT and CDR2 is SNEGSKA (reference sequence). This CDR3 has 14 residues. Trimming left V 6 bases short and J 3 bases short, with 15 bases between. In DNA form, the CDR3 reads TGCAGTGCCGTCCCGGCACTAAACTACAATGAGCAGTTCTTC. It yields the protein CSAVPALNYNEQFF.

Concerning this clonotype itself: Compared with germline, one end of the junction differs, possibly owing to a read error. The rearrangement joins TRBV20-1 to TRBJ2-1; unclear D gene. This CDR3 comprises 12 residues. Germline values: CDR1 DFQATT, CDR2 SNEGSKA (reference sequence). This chain's CDR3 is CSAGDRWAEQFF. The CDR3, as DNA: TGCAGTGCTGGAGATCGGTGGGCTGAGCAGTTCTTC.

The chain joins TRBV5-1 to TRBJ2-3; D is undetermined. V lost 0 bases, J lost 4 bases, and 6 bases lay in between. The CDR3 spans 13 residues. Germline-derived CDR1 and CDR2 are SGHRS and YFSETQ. The CDR3 sequence is CASSLEPADTQYF. The CDR3, as DNA: TGCGCCAGCAGCTTGGAGCCGGCAGATACGCAGTATTTT.

This chain uses TRBV20-1 with TRBJ2-2; 11 bases map to TRBD1. The CDR3 length is 16 residues. Per the germline V gene, CDR1 is DFQATT and CDR2 is SNEGSKA (reference sequence). V trimming: 6 bases; J trimming: 5 bases; junction bases outside the gene matches: 11. The CDR3 protein is CSARLDRGRWTGELFF. DNA of the CDR3: TGCAGTGCAAGGTTGGACAGGGGGCGTTGGACCGGGGAGCTGTTTTTT.

The chain couples TRBV2 to TRBJ2-7; D gene uncertain. V lost 6 bases and J lost 3, with 9 bases in between. CDR3 length: 12 amino acids. CDR1 and CDR2 (germline): SNHLY, FYNNEI. CDR3 residues: CASRNSYYEQYF. The CDR3 DNA follows: TGTGCCAGCAGGAACAGTTACTACGAGCAGTACTTC.

V usage is TRBV10-2 and J usage is TRBJ2-1, with D tentatively TRBD1 (7 bases). Germline lookup yields CDR1 WSHSY and CDR2 SAAADI. Trimming removed 8 bases at V and 2 bases at J, with 16 bases between. CDR3 length: 15 amino acids. The DNA for the CDR3 is TGCGCCAGCCAGGGGGGTGGTTCCCCCTACAATGAGCAGTTCTTC. It is translated as CASQGGGSPYNEQFF.

The rearrangement joins TRBV5-1 to TRBJ2-4, with D tentatively TRBD1 (7 bases). V was clipped by 0 bases and J by 9 bases, with 13 bases between them. The CDR3 runs to 14 residues. Germline values: CDR1 SGHRS, CDR2 YFSETQ. The CDR3 DNA sequence: TGCGCCAGCAGCTTGGGGCAGGGGGGACGCATTCAGTACTTC. This sequence encodes CASSLGQGGRIQYF.